What follows are 6 T cell receptor beta chains derived from one specimen sequenced in a study of blood T cell repertoires in COVID-19. The data were produced by immunoSEQ multiplex PCR, yet TCRdb's version contains in-frame clones alone and is incomplete. The data contain over 250,000 clones, roughly 92% of them singletons. The sequenced material came from peripheral blood. The receptors originated from a woman aged 25 to 39 with COVID-19, enrolled during active disease.

This clone was recorded a few times. The chain employs TRBV14 and TRBJ2-3; 10 positions agree with TRBD2. Germline V CDR1 and CDR2: SGHDN, FVKESK. CDR3 size: 16 residues. V lost 1 base to trimming and J lost 6 bases; unmatched junction nucleotides: 7. The DNA for the CDR3 is TGTGCCAGCAGCCAAGCTCTAGCGGGAGTGAAGGATACGCAGTATTTT. This gives the protein CASSQALAGVKDTQYF.

This chain joins TRBV28 and TRBJ1-6, with 8 bases fitting TRBD1. CDR1 MDHEN and CDR2 SYDVKM come from the germline V gene. V was pared by 2 bases and J by 8 bases, with 5 bases of the junction left unmatched. The CDR3 extends over 15 amino acids. CDR3: CASSLVGQGDSPLHF. The CDR3 region has the DNA TGTGCCAGCAGTTTAGTAGGACAGGGCGATTCACCCCTCCACTTT.

The rearrangement uses TRBV28 and TRBJ2-3; D gene uncertain. CDR3 length: 15 amino acids. V lost 7 bases, J lost 5 bases, and 19 bases lay in between. Germline lookup yields CDR1 MDHEN and CDR2 SYDVKM. The CDR3 loop is CASKPVAEFLDTQYF. The CDR3 DNA is TGTGCCAGCAAACCAGTGGCGGAGTTTTTAGATACGCAGTATTTT.

The chain uses TRBV12-3 or TRBV12-4 and TRBJ2-3; 7 bases fit TRBD1. Losses at the gene ends were 9 bases for V and 7 bases for J; bases not matched to a gene: 10. This CDR3 has 13 amino acids. The CDR3 DNA reads TGTGCCAGTTTTAAGGGGGCTATAAATACGCAGTATTTT. Its protein product is CASFKGAINTQYF.

The CDR3 DNA follows: TGTGCCAGTAGTAGCGACAGGGGGGTCCAAGAGACCCAGTACTTC. Amino acids: CASSSDRGVQETQYF. The chain combines TRBV19 with TRBJ2-5; 9 bases agree with TRBD1. With V trimmed by 4 bases and J by 1 base, 4 bases remained unmatched. This CDR3 has 15 residues. Germline values: CDR1 LNHDA, CDR2 SQIVND (reference sequence).

The rearrangement links TRBV21-1 to TRBJ2-7; the table's TRBD2 call for D was not verified on the DNA. TRBV21-1 is listed as a pseudogene. CDR3 size: 15 residues. The DNA of the CDR3 is TGTGCCAGCAGCAGTCCTCGAGGGCATCATCACGAGCAGTACTTC. Translation: CASSSPRGHHHEQYF.